This T cell receptor (beta chain) was identified in a study of cytomegalovirus exposure and HLA in healthy donors (dated by TCRdb to 2016 to 2017). Regarding the complete study: According to a later analysis, the roughly 120 validation repertoires were produced on the same platform as the 700 or so repertoires of the first cohort. The study aimed to test whether cataloging public T cell receptors could reveal signatures of past pathogen exposure. Besides the first cohort of 666 subjects, a separate validation cohort made up of 120 different subjects was used. To predict cytomegalovirus infection status, the study combined high-throughput TCR immunosequencing, statistical association of individual TCRs with disease status, and machine learning.

Note on this clone: This clone's antigen is unknown. No quality values exist for individual bases; no much larger clone is one base distant.

The CDR3, from cysteine to phenylalanine, totals 14 residues. Just CDR3 DNA is preserved here, 42 bases in frame from base 1. The CDR1 and CDR2 encoded by the germline V gene are MDHEN and SYDVKM. The germline V and J ends show losses of 6 bases and 1 base respectively, and no gene match explains 6 bases of the junction. Overall results and qualifications from the work: In vitro tests confirmed that a few of the cytomegalovirus-associated TCR beta chains recognize cytomegalovirus antigens. Of the cluster scores, 94% were above 0 in a later analysis, which found that TCRs clustered in the first cohort also tended to co-occur in the approximately 130 validation repertoires. According to the authors, the approach could potentially be generalized to other disease states and immunological phenotypes. The validation cohort had no HLA typing available for a later analysis, so co-occurrence within that cohort was assessed over all 120 or so repertoires. While some public TCRs were present in many individuals, most TCR sequences turned up only very rarely across donors. In both the original and validation cohorts, the classifier was reported to diagnose cytomegalovirus status with high specificity and sensitivity. The study gave a list of under 200 TCR beta chains associated with cytomegalovirus.

The library was generated by the immunoSEQ multiplex PCR assay. Per the original workflow: A statistical classification framework was developed to diagnose cytomegalovirus status using the catalog of TCR beta chain sequences. In TCRdb, the immuneACCESS table is reduced to in-frame sequences with V and J assigned. These tables do not hold every clone; where another copy was compared, an unresolved V gene accounts for under half, and the others remain unexplained. V and J calls and clone size come straight from that table; D and trimming were deduced from the DNA. The table for this sample lists hundreds of thousands of clones; approximately 84% of them were counted only once. The ten biggest clones cover 12% of the sample. The donors were included in the validation cohort of over a hundred subjects, a group kept apart from the 666-subject first cohort.

This sequence originates from a man between 18 and 35 years old in good health and CMV-seropositive. This chain joins TRBV28 to TRBJ2-7; 7 bases in between match TRBD1. Specimen: PBMCs. DNA sequence: TGTGCCAGCAGCAGGACAGGTCCTTCCTACGAGCAGTACTTC. Its translation reads: CASSRTGPSYEQYF.